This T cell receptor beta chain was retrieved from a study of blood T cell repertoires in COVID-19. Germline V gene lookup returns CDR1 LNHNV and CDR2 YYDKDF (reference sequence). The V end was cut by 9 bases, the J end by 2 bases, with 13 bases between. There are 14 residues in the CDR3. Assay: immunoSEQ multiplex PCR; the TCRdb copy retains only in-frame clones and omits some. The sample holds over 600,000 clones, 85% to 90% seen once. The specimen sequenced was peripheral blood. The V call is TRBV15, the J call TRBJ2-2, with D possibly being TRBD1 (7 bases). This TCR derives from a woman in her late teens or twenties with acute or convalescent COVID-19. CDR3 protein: CATGGTVNTGELFF. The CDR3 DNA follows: TGTGCCACAGGGGGGACAGTTAACACCGGGGAGCTGTTTTTT.